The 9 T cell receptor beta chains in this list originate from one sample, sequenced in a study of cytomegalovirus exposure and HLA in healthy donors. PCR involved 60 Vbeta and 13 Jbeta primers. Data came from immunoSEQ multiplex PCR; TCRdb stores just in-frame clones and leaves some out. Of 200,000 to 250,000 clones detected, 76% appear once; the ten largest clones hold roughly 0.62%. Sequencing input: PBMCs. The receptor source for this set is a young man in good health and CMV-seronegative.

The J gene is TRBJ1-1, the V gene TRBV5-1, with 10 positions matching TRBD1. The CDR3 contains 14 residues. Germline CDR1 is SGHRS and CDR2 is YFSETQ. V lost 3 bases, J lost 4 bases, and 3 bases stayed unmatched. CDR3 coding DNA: TGCGCCAGCAGCTCCGACAGGGGGCCCACTGAAGCTTTCTTT. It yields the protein CASSSDRGPTEAFF.

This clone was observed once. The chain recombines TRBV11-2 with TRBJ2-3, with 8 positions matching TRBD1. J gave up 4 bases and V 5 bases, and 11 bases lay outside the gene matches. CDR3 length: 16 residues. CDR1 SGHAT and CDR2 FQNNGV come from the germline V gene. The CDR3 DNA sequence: TGTGCCAGCAGCCTAACAACCGGACAGGGCGCAGATACGCAGTATTTT. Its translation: CASSLTTGQGADTQYF.

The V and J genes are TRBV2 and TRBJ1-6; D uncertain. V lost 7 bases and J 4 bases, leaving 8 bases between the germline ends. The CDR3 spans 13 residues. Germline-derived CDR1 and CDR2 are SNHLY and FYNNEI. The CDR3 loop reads CASKTDYNSPLHF. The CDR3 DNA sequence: TGTGCCAGCAAAACAGATTATAATTCACCCCTCCACTTT.

The CDR3 DNA is TGCAGCGTCGTTTCTGGAAACACCATATATTTT. Protein sequence: CSVVSGNTIYF. This chain links TRBV29-1 with TRBJ1-3; D ambiguous. Germline V gene sequence: CDR1 SQVTM, CDR2 ANQGSEA. The CDR3 totals 11 residues. The V and J ends lost 6 bases and 1 base respectively, with 4 bases between them.

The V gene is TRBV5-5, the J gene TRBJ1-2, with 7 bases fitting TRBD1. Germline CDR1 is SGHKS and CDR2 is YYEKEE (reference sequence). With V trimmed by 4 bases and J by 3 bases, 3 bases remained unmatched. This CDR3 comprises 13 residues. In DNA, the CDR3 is TGTGCCAGCAGCGCCGGGACAGACTATGGCTACACCTTC. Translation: CASSAGTDYGYTF.

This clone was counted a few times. Here the CDR3 DNA reads TGCGCCAGCAGCCCTCCGCGTAGCGGGAGGAATGAGCAGTTCTTC. This codes for CASSPPRSGRNEQFF. V is TRBV5-1 and J is TRBJ2-1; 10 bases agree with TRBD2. Germline V gene lookup returns CDR1 SGHRS and CDR2 YFSETQ. The V and J ends lost 4 bases and 7 bases, in that order; junction bases with no gene match: 8. The CDR3 is 15 amino acids.

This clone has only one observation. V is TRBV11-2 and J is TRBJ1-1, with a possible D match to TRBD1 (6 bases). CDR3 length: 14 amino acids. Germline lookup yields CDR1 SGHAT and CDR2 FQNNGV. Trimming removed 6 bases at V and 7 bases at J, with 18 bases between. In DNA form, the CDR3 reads TGTGCCAGCAGTTATCAACAGGGCCGGAGTGAAGCTTTCTTT. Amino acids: CASSYQQGRSEAFF.

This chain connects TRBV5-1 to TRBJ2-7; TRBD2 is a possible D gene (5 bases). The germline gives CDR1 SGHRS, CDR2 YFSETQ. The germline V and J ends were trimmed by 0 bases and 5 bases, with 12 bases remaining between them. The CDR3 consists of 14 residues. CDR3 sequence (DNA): TGCGCCAGCAGCTTGGGGCTAGCTACGGACGAGCAGTACTTC. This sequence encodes CASSLGLATDEQYF. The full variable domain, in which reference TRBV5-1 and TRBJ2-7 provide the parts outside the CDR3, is KAGVTQTPRYLIKTRGQQVTLSCSPISGHRSVSWYQQTPGQGLQFLFEYFSETQRNKGNFPGRFSGRQFSNSRSEMNVSTLELGDSALYLCASSLGLATDEQYFGPGTRLTVT.

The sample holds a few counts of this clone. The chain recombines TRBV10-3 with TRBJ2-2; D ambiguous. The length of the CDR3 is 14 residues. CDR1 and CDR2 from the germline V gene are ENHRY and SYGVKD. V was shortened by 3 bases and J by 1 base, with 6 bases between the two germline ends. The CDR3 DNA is TGTGCCATCAGTGAATCGGGGAACACCGGGGAGCTGTTTTTT. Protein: CAISESGNTGELFF.